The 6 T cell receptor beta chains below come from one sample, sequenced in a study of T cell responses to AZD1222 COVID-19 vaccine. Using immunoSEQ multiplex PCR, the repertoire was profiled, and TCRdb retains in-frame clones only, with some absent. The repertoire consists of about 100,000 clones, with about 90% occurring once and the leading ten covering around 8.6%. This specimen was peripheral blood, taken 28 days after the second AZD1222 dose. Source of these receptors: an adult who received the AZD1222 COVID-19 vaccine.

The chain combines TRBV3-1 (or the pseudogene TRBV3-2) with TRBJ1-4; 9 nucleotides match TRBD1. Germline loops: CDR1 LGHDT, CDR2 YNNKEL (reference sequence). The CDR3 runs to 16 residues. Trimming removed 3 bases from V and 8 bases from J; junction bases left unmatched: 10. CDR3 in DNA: TGTGCCAGCAGCCATAAGGGGACAGGGATAGGCGAAAAACTGTTTTTT. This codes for CASSHKGTGIGEKLFF.

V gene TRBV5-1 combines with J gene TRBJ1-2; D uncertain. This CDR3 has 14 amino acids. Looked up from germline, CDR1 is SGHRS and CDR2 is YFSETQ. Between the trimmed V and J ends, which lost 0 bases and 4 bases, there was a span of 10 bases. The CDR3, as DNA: TGCGCCAGCAGCTTGGAAGTTTCCGGCTATGGCTACACCTTC. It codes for CASSLEVSGYGYTF.

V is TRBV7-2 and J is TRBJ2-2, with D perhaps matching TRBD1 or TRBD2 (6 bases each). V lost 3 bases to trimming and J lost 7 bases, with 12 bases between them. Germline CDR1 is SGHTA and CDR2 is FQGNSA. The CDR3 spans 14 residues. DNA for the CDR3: TGTGCCAGCAGCTTGAGGGGGGCGAACGGGGAGCTGTTTTTT. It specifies CASSLRGANGELFF.

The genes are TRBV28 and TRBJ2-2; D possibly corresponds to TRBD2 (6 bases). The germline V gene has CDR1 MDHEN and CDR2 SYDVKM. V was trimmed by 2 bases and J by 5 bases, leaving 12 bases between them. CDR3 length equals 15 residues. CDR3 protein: CASSLPTRPTGELFF. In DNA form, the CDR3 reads TGTGCCAGCAGTTTACCGACTAGGCCGACCGGGGAGCTGTTTTTT.

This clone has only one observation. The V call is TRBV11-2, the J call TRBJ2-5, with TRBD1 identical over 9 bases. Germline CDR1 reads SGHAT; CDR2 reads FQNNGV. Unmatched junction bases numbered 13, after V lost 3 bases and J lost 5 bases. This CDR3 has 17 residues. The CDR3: CASSFDNRGRVKETQYF. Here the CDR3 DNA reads TGTGCCAGCAGCTTTGACAACAGGGGGCGAGTAAAGGAGACCCAGTACTTC.

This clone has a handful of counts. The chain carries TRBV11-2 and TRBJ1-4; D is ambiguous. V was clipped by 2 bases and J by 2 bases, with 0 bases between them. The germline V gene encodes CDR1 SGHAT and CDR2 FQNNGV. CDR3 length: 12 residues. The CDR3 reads CASSLTNEKLFF. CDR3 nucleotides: TGTGCCAGCAGCTTAACTAATGAAAAACTGTTTTTT. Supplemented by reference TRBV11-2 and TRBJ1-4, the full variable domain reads EAGVAQSPRYKIIEKRQSVAFWCNPISGHATLYWYQQILGQGPKLLIQFQNNGVVDDSQLPKDRFSAERLKGVDSTLKIQPAKLEDSAVYLCASSLTNEKLFFGSGTQLSVL.